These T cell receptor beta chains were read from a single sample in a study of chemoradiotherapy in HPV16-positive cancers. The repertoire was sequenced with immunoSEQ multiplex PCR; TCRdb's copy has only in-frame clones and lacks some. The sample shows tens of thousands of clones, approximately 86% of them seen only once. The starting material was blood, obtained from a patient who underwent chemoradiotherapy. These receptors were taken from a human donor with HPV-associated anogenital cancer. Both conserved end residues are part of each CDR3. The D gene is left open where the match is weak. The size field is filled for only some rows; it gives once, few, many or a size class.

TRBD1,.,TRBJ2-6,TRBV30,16,TGTGCCTGGACGGCAGGGGGTGGCTCTGGGGCCAACGTCCTGACTTTC,CAWTAGGGSGANVLTF
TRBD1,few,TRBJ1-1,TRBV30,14,TGTGCCTGGGGACAGGGGGCTGTGAACACTGAAGCTTTCTTT,CAWGQGAVNTEAFF
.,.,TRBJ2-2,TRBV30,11,TGTGCCTGGAGCGACTACGGGGAGCTGTTTTTT,CAWSDYGELFF
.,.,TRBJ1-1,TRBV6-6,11,TGTGCCAGCAGCCAACGAGATGAAGCTTTCTTT,CASSQRDEAFF
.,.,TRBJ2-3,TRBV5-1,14,TGCGCCAGCAGCTTGCAACTAGTCGCAGATACGCAGTATTTT,CASSLQLVADTQYF
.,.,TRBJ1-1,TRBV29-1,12,TGCAGCGTTGGACAGGTTAACACTGAAGCTTTCTTT,CSVGQVNTEAFF
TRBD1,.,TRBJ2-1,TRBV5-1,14,TGCGCCAGCAGCCCAGGACAGGGGGCCGGTGAGCAGTTCTTC,CASSPGQGAGEQFF
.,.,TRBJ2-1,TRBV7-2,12,TGTGCCAGCAGCTCCACTTGGAATGAGCAGTTCTTC,CASSSTWNEQFF
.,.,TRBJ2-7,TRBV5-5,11,TGTGCCAGCAGCTTGGGGGACGAGCAGTACTTC,CASSLGDEQYF
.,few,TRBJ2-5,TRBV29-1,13,TGCAGCGTCGAGGGCGATGGCGGAGAGACCCAGTACTTC,CSVEGDGGETQYF
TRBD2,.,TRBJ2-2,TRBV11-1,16,TGTGCCAGCAGGCTCGGGACTAGCGGTATAACCGGGGAGCTGTTTTTT,CASRLGTSGITGELFF
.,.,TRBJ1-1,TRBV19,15,TGTGCCAGTAGTTCTGTCCCCGGCCAGGGCGCTGAAGCTTTCTTT,CASSSVPGQGAEAFF
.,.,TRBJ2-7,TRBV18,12,TGTGCCAGCTCACCACCCACTTACGAGCAGTACTTC,CASSPPTYEQYF
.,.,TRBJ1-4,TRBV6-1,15,TGTGCCAGCAGCCTGATGGGCAGGTTTAATGAAAAACTGTTTTTT,CASSLMGRFNEKLFF
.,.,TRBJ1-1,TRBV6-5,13,TGTGCCAGCAACCGGGGGCCGAACACTGAAGCTTTCTTT,CASNRGPNTEAFF
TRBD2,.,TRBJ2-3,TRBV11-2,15,TGTGCCAGCAGCTTAGTTCGCGGGAGTCGAGATACGCAGTATTTT,CASSLVRGSRDTQYF
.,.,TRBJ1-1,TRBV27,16,TGTGCCAGCAGTCTCGTTGGGGGCGGTGTGAACACTGAAGCTTTCTTT,CASSLVGGGVNTEAFF
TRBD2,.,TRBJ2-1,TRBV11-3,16,TGTGCCAGCAGTCGAGGGAGTAGCGGGGTGGCAAATGAGCAGTTCTTC,CASSRGSSGVANEQFF
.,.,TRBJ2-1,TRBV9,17,TGTGCCAGCAGCGTAGATACCGGGCTTAGGACCTACAATGAGCAGTTCTTC,CASSVDTGLRTYNEQFF
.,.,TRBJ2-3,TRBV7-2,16,TGTGCCAGCAGCTCCTTTCCGAGAGGGGTCACAGATACGCAGTATTTT,CASSSFPRGVTDTQYF
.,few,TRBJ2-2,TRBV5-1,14,TGCGCCAGCAGCTTGGGGCAGGGTGCCGGGGAGCTGTTTTTT,CASSLGQGAGELFF
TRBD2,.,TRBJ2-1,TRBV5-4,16,TGTGCCACCACACAGCAAAGGGGGCTAGCGGGGGGTGAGCAGTTCTTC,CATTQQRGLAGGEQFF
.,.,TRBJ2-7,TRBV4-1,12,TGCGCCAGCAGCCAAGTAGGGAACGAGCAGTACTTC,CASSQVGNEQYF
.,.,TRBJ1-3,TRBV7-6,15,TGTGCCAGCAGCTTAGCCCGCGGCTCTGGAAACACCATATATTTT,CASSLARGSGNTIYF
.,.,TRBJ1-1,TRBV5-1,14,TGCGCCAGCACCCCCGCGGGGTCGAACACTGAAGCTTTCTTT,CASTPAGSNTEAFF
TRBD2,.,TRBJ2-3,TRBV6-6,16,TGTGCCAGCAGTGGGACTAGCGGGGTTAGCACAGATACGCAGTATTTT,CASSGTSGVSTDTQYF
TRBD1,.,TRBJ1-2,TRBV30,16,TGTGCCTGGAGAAGGGACAGGAGCCCAGCTAACTATGGCTACACCTTC,CAWRRDRSPANYGYTF
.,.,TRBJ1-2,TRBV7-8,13,TGTGCCAGCAGTCCTCTGGGGGAGAGTGGCTACACCTTC,CASSPLGESGYTF
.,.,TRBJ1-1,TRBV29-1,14,TGCAGCGTTTGCCAGCAGAACCTTAACACTGAAGCTTTCTTT,CSVCQQNLNTEAFF
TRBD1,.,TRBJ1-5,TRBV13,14,TGTGCCAGCAGCCCGAGACAGGGGGAACAGCCCCAGCATTTT,CASSPRQGEQPQHF
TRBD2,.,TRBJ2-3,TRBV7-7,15,TGTGCTAGCAGCTTAGGGCTAGCGGGAGAGGATACGCAGTATTTT,CASSLGLAGEDTQYF
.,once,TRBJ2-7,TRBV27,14,TGTGCCAGCACCCCCCAAGGGAGGAACTACGAGCAGTACTTC,CASTPQGRNYEQYF
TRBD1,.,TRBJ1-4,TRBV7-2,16,TGTGCCAGCAGCTTAGCGGGACAGGGGTTGGGGGAAAAACTGTTTTTT,CASSLAGQGLGEKLFF
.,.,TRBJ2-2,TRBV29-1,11,TGCAGCGTTGAATTATTCCGGGAGCTGTTTTTT,CSVELFRELFF
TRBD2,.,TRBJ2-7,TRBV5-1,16,TGCGCCAGCAGCTTGGACCCAGCGGGGGGGCCCTACGAGCAGTACTTC,CASSLDPAGGPYEQYF
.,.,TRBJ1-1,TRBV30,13,TGTGCCTGGACGGGAGGGATGAACACTGAAGCTTTCTTT,CAWTGGMNTEAFF
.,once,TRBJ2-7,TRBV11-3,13,TGTGCCAGCAGCTTAGGTTCAGTTCGGGAGCAGTACTTC,CASSLGSVREQYF
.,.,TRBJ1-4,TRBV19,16,TGTGCCAGTGGATTCCTACGCACATTGACTAATGAAAAACTGTTTTTT,CASGFLRTLTNEKLFF
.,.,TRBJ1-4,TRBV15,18,TGTGCCACCAGCAGGGCTCAAACGGGACCCATGAACGGTGAAAAACTGTTTTTT,CATSRAQTGPMNGEKLFF
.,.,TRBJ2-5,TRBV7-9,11,TGTGCCAGCAGCTTAACGGAGACCCAGTACTTC,CASSLTETQYF
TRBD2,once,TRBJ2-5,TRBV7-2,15,TGTGCCAGCAGCGGACGCTCGGGAGGCCGGGAGACCCAGTACTTC,CASSGRSGGRETQYF
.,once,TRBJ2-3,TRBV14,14,TGTGCCAGCAGCCAAGGTACCCTTGCAGATACGCAGTATTTT,CASSQGTLADTQYF
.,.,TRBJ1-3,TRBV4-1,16,TGCGCCAGCAGCCAAGGGGCGCTCAGCTCTGGAAACACCATATATTTT,CASSQGALSSGNTIYF
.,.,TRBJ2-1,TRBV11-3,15,TGTGCCAGCAGCCCAGGGACGGGATCCCTCAATGAGCAGTTCTTC,CASSPGTGSLNEQFF
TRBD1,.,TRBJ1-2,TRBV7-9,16,TGTGCCAGCAGCTTTCCCGACAGGGGTGGGGACTATGGCTACACCTTC,CASSFPDRGGDYGYTF
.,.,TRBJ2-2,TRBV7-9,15,TGTGCCAGCAGCTTGGATAGCGGAAACACCGGGGAGCTGTTTTTT,CASSLDSGNTGELFF
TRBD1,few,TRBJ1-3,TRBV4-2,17,TGTGCCAGCAGCCAAGATGAACGACCGACAGGGGCAGACACCATATATTTT,CASSQDERPTGADTIYF
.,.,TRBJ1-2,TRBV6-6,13,TGTGCCAGCAAGGAGGACGGAAACTATGGCTACACCTTC,CASKEDGNYGYTF
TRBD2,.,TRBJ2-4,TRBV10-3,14,TGTGCCATCAGTCCGGCTAGCGGGGGGTCCATTCAGTACTTC,CAISPASGGSIQYF
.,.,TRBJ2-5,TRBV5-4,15,TGTGCCAGCAGCCCAAGGCGGGGCCCGGCGGAGACCCAGTACTTC,CASSPRRGPAETQYF
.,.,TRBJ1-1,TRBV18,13,TGTGCCAGCTCACCACAGGGGGGGGGCGAAGCTTTCTTT,CASSPQGGGEAFF
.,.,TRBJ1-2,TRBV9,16,TGTGCCAGCAGCACCCGCCCCCGTACAGGTAACTATGGCTACACCTTC,CASSTRPRTGNYGYTF
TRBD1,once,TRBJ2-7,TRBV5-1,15,TGCGCCAGCAGCTCCCCCGGGACAGCCGCCTACGAGCAGTACTTC,CASSSPGTAAYEQYF
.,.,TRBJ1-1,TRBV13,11,TGTGCCAGCAGCTTATACACTGAAGCTTTCTTT,CASSLYTEAFF
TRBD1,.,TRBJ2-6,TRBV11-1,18,TGTGCCAGCAGCTTGGCGGGACAGGGGTTCGCTGGGGCCAACGTCCTGACTTTC,CASSLAGQGFAGANVLTF
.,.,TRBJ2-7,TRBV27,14,TGTGCCAGCACCCTTATCGGACAAGCTCACGAGCAGTACTTC,CASTLIGQAHEQYF
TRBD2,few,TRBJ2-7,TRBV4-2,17,TGTGCCAGCAGCCAAGAGGCCTCGGGGGGGCTCTCCTACGAGCAGTACTTC,CASSQEASGGLSYEQYF
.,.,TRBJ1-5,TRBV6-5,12,TGTGCCAGCAGGTCGGGGAATCAGCCCCAGCATTTT,CASRSGNQPQHF
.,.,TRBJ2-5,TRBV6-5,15,TGTGCCAGCAGCCGCTATTCCCCTGGGCAAGAGACCCAGTACTTC,CASSRYSPGQETQYF